The T cell receptor beta chain under discussion was sequenced for a study of cytomegalovirus exposure and HLA in healthy donors. General study results and limits: The study listed under 200 cytomegalovirus-associated TCR beta chains. Accurate HLA-A and HLA-B prediction from TCR beta sequences was reported for most subjects. The classifier, whose performance was assessed in both the original and validation cohorts, reportedly diagnosed cytomegalovirus status with high specificity and sensitivity.

60 Vbeta and 13 Jbeta primers were used in PCR. Clones were read by immunoSEQ multiplex PCR, and TCRdb kept only the in-frame ones, dropping some. The sample table includes 56,000 or so clones. Notes on this clone: Its antigen remains unidentified.

The CDR3 sequence is 15 residues long. Germline V lookup: CDR1 LGHNA, CDR2 YNFKEQ. V shed 0 bases, J shed 1 base, and the junction held 1 base outside the gene matches. The TCR comes from a man between 35 and 55 years old in good health and CMV-seropositive. The source material was PBMCs. The rearrangement links TRBV4-2 to TRBJ2-5; 8 nucleotides align to TRBD2. The CDR3 DNA follows: TGTGCCAGCAGCCAAGATCGGGGGGGCCAAGAGACCCAGTACTTC. Amino acid sequence: CASSQDRGGQETQYF.